The subject of this entry is one T cell receptor (beta chain). Its antigen is not identified. CDR3 length: 15 residues. The J segment lost 6 bases and the V segment lost 0 bases, leaving 3 bases of the junction unmatched. Germline-derived CDR1 and CDR2 are SGHTA and FQGNSA. This specimen belongs to a study of cytomegalovirus exposure and HLA in healthy donors. Study-wide points: Over 15,000 TCR beta sequences were associated with HLA alleles at 0.05 false discovery rate in a later analysis.

Use of 60 Vbeta and 13 Jbeta primers characterized the PCR. TCRdb's copy holds only in-frame clones and misses some; the assay was immunoSEQ multiplex PCR. The sample holds about 180,000 clones, 82% seen once. The chain links TRBV7-2 to TRBJ2-3; 10 bases map to TRBD2. Sequencing was carried out using PBMCs. This clonotype originated in a woman in her fifties or sixties in good health and CMV-seronegative. The CDR3 region is CASSLASGGSDTQYF. The CDR3 bases are TGTGCCAGCAGCTTAGCTAGCGGGGGGTCTGATACGCAGTATTTT.